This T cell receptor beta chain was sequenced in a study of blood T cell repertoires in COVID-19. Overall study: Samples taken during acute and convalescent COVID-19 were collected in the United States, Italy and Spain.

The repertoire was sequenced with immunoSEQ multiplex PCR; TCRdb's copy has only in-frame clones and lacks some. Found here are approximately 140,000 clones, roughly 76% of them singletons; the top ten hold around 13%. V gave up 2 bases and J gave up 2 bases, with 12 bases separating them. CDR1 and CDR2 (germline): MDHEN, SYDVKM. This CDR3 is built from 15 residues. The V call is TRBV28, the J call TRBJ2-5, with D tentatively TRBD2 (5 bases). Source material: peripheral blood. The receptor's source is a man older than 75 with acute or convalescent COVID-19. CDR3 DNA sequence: TGTGCCAGCAGTTTAACCCCCCGGGGACAAGAGACCCAGTACTTC. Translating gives CASSLTPRGQETQYF.